This TCR beta chain is drawn from a study of early T cells in non-severe SARS-CoV-2 infection. Study-level background: Unpaired chains resulted from sequencing bulk RNA of unsorted whole blood.

This clonotype was detected a few times. Its antigen is still unknown. This CDR3 comprises 14 residues. CDR1 is DFQATT and CDR2 is SNEGSKA in the germline V gene (reference sequence). Study results and limitations: Clonotype matching in VDJdb favored anti-spike CD8 responses and did not capture private and CD4 specificities.

The TCR library protocol was used to attach unique molecular identifiers. These identifiers were attached to individual cDNA molecules. TCRdb reprocessed the 5' RACE reads via MiXCR and lists one record per CDR3 protein. The top ten hold roughly 3% of the sample, which has approximately 81,000 distinct CDR3 sequences, about 14% seen once. The chain combines TRBV20-1 with TRBJ2-1; 9 bases map to TRBD2. The clonotype comes from an adult who was a healthcare worker with PCR-confirmed SARS-CoV-2 infection or an uninfected control (not recorded which). The sequencing input was whole blood. The CDR3 DNA sequence: TGCGGGTTCATTAGCGGGGGCTCCTACAATGAGCAGTTCTTC. Amino acid sequence: CGFISGGSYNEQFF.